A single sample is the source of the 10 T cell receptor beta chains below, sequenced in a study of cytomegalovirus exposure and HLA in healthy donors. The study ran its PCR with 60 Vbeta and 13 Jbeta primers. Sequencing was performed with immunoSEQ multiplex PCR; in TCRdb, only in-frame clones are kept and a portion is missing. The sample carries fewer than 100,000 clones, about 70% recorded once. Sequencing input: PBMCs. The receptors originated from a female donor in good health and CMV-seronegative.

The chain recombines TRBV6-1 with TRBJ1-2; the match to TRBD1 covers 8 bases. The CDR3 loop spans 14 amino acids. Trimming took 8 bases from V and 5 from J; bases not matched to a gene: 10. The germline gives CDR1 MNHNS, CDR2 SASEGT. CDR3: CASLQQGQAYGYTF. Written as DNA, the CDR3 is TGTGCCAGCCTCCAACAGGGACAGGCATATGGCTACACCTTC.

This clone has only one observation. The CDR3 region has the DNA TGTGCCAGCAGCATGGACATAAGTAATGAAAAACTGTTTTTT. It is translated as CASSMDISNEKLFF. The V and J genes are TRBV7-9 and TRBJ1-4; tentatively, D is TRBD1 (5 bases). Trimming shortened V by 5 bases and J by 4 bases, and 11 bases separated the two germline ends. Germline V gene data show CDR1 as SEHNR and CDR2 as FQNEAQ (reference sequence). The CDR3 is made up of 14 amino acids.

This sequence joins TRBV4-1 and TRBJ2-2; TRBD2 agrees at 11 bases. The V segment lost 5 bases and the J segment 7 bases; nucleotides outside the gene matches: 9. Germline V gene lookup returns CDR1 MGHRA and CDR2 YSYEKL. The CDR3 covers 16 residues. CDR3 in amino acids: CASSSGLAVYIGELFF. The CDR3 DNA reads as TGCGCCAGCAGCTCGGGACTAGCGGTCTATATCGGGGAGCTGTTTTTT.

CDR3 amino acids: CASSSYRVTNEKLFF. DNA of the CDR3: TGTGCCAGCAGTTCCTACAGGGTAACTAATGAAAAACTGTTTTTT. This sequence joins TRBV28 and TRBJ1-4; maybe TRBD1 (6 bases). V lost 4 bases and J lost 1, with 10 bases in between. Germline V gene sequence: CDR1 MDHEN, CDR2 SYDVKM. The CDR3 contains 15 residues.

This chain joins TRBV2 and TRBJ1-2; 9 positions match TRBD1. Germline lookup yields CDR1 SNHLY and CDR2 FYNNEI. The CDR3 spans 14 residues. Trimming removed 4 bases from V and 5 bases from J; junction bases left unmatched: 5. The CDR3 bases are TGTGCCAGCAGTGCACAGGGGGCGAGGTATGGCTACACCTTC. Translated: CASSAQGARYGYTF.

The gene calls are TRBV10-3 and TRBJ2-3, with TRBD1 matching 8 bases. CDR3 size: 13 residues. Germline lookup yields CDR1 ENHRY and CDR2 SYGVKD. V shed 8 bases, J shed 11 bases, and the junction held 12 bases outside the gene matches. The CDR3 DNA follows: TGTGCCATCGGCGGGACAGGACAAATAAAGCAGTATTTT. Protein product: CAIGGTGQIKQYF.

The chain recombines TRBV5-5 with TRBJ2-1; D is uncertain. V gave up 6 bases and J gave up 6 bases, with 10 bases separating them. The CDR3 is 12 amino acids. The germline V gene encodes CDR1 SGHKS and CDR2 YYEKEE (reference sequence). The CDR3 DNA reads TGTGCCAGCACAAGTTCGGTCAATGAGCAGTTCTTC. It translates to CASTSSVNEQFF.

This clone turned up a few times. The chain couples TRBV7-9 to TRBJ2-3, with TRBD1 identical over 8 bases. CDR1 and CDR2 from the germline V gene are SEHNR and FQNEAQ (reference sequence). V was pared by 5 bases and J by 2 bases, with 6 bases of the junction left unmatched. This CDR3 spans 15 amino acids. The CDR3 is CASSPQGAATDTQYF. Written as DNA, the CDR3 is TGTGCCAGCAGCCCTCAGGGGGCCGCCACAGATACGCAGTATTTT. The full variable domain, rest sourced from reference TRBV7-9 and TRBJ2-3, is DTGVSQNPRHKITKRGQNVTFRCDPISEHNRLYWYRQTLGQGPEFLTYFQNEAQLEKSRLLSDRFSAERPKGSFSTLEIQRTEQGDSAMYLCASSPQGAATDTQYFGPGTRLTVL.

The chain has TRBV4-1 and TRBJ2-7; a weak D match, TRBD1 (6 bases). The CDR3 has 13 amino acids. Germline values: CDR1 MGHRA, CDR2 YSYEKL. Trimming shortened V by 4 bases and J by 5 bases, and 12 bases separated the two germline ends. The CDR3 coding sequence is TGCGCCAGCAGCCCGCCGGGACACCACGAGCAGTACTTC. Translated: CASSPPGHHEQYF.

V usage is TRBV6-5 and J usage is TRBJ1-2; 7 bases map to TRBD1. The V and J ends lost 0 bases and 7 bases, in that order; junction bases with no gene match: 8. The germline gives CDR1 MNHEY, CDR2 SVGAGI. The CDR3 is 15 amino acids. The CDR3 region has the DNA TGTGCCAGCAGTTACTCAGTCAGGGGGGACTCTGGCTACACCTTC. Its protein product is CASSYSVRGDSGYTF.